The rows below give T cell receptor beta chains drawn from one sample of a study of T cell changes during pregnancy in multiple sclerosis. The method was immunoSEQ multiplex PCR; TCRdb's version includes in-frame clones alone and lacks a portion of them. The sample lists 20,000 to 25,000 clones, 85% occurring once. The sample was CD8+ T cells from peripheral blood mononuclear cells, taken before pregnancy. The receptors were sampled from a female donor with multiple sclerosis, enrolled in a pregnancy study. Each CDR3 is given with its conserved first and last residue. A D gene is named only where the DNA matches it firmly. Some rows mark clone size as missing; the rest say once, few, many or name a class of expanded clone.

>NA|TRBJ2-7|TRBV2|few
TGTGCCGGAACGGGACTTCACTACGAGCAGTACTTC
CAGTGLHYEQYF
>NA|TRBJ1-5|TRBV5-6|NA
TGTGCCAGCAGCTGGCAGGGCTATAGCAATCAGCCCCAGCATTTT
CASSWQGYSNQPQHF
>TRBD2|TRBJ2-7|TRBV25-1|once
TGTGCCAGCAGTGAATTGGGGAGACTAGCGATTTACGAGCAGTACTTC
CASSELGRLAIYEQYF
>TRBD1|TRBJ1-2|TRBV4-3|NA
TGCGCCAGCAGTCCCGGGACAGGGGATATCTATGGCTACACCTTC
CASSPGTGDIYGYTF
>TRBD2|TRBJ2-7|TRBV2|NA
TGTGCCAGCAGTGGGTTAGCGGGAGTAGTCTACGAGCAGTACTTC
CASSGLAGVVYEQYF
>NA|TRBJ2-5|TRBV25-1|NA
TGTGCCAGCAGTGAATATACCCCTAGCAGGGAGACCCAGTACTTC
CASSEYTPSRETQYF
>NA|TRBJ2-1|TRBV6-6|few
TGTGCCAGCAGCCTGGAGCCAGTCTATACCTACAATGAGCAGTTCTTC
CASSLEPVYTYNEQFF
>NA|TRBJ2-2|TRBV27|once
TGTGCCAGCAGTTTATTAAACACCGGGGAGCTGTTTTTT
CASSLLNTGELFF
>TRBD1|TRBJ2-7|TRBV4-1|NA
TGCGCCAGCAGCCAGCCCGAGAGGACAGGGACTTTCTACGAGCAGTACTTC
CASSQPERTGTFYEQYF
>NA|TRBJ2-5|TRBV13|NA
TGTGCCAGCAGCTTAGTGGGAGCCGAGACCCAGTACTTC
CASSLVGAETQYF
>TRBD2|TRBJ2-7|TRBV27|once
TGTGCCAGCAGTTTCTCCCTAGCGGGTTTCTCCTACGAGCAGTACTTC
CASSFSLAGFSYEQYF
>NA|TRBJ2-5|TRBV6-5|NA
TGTGCCAGCAGTTATATGGCGGAGGTGGAGACCCAGTACTTC
CASSYMAEVETQYF
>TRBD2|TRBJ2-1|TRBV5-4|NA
TGTGCCAGCAGCTCCTATTACCGGGAGGGCCGATACAATGAGCAGTTCTTC
CASSSYYREGRYNEQFF
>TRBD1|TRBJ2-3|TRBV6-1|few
TGTGCCACCTCCGGGACAGGGGCCCCCGATACGCAGTATTTT
CATSGTGAPDTQYF
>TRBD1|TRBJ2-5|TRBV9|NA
TGTGCCAGCAGCGTGTCGCAGGGGGCTCGGGAGACCCAGTACTTC
CASSVSQGARETQYF
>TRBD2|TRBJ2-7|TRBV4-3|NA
TGCGCCAGCAGCCAAGGGGCGGGGCGGGAGGGCCTCGAGCAGTACTTC
CASSQGAGREGLEQYF
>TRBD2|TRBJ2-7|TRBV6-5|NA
TGTGCCAGCAGTTTACGGACTAGCGGGATTTACGAGCAGTACTTC
CASSLRTSGIYEQYF
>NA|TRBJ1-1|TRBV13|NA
TGTGCCAGCCAAACGGGGGGGTCGACTGAAGCTTTCTTT
CASQTGGSTEAFF
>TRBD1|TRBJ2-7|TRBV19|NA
TGTGCCAGTAGTATGGGGGACAGCACCTACGAGCAGTACTTC
CASSMGDSTYEQYF
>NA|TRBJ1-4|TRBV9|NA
TGTGCCAGCAGCGGCGATGGCAGGGCCGCGGCTAAACTGTTTTTT
CASSGDGRAAAKLFF
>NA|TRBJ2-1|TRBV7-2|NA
TGTGCCAGCAGCTCCCCGATTAGCGGATACAATGAGCAGTTCTTC
CASSSPISGYNEQFF
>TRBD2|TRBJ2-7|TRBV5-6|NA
TGTGCCAGCAGCCCCGGACTAGCGGGCTCCTACGAGCAGTACTTC
CASSPGLAGSYEQYF
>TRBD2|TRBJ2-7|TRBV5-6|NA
TGTGCCAGCAGCCCTCTTGGGACTAGCGGGACCTTCACCTACGAGCAGTACTTC
CASSPLGTSGTFTYEQYF
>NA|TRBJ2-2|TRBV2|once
TGTGCCAGCTCCCGGACAGAGAACACCGGGGAGCTGTTTTTT
CASSRTENTGELFF
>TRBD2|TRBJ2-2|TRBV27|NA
TGTGCCAGCAGCCCGACTAGCGTGCACACCGGGGAGCTGTTTTTT
CASSPTSVHTGELFF
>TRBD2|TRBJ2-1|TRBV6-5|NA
TGTGCCAGCAGTCCACCGGGACTAGGGGACACTGAGCAGTTCTTC
CASSPPGLGDTEQFF
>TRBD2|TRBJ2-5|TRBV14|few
TGTGCCAGCAGCCAAAACCGACTAGCGGGAGTGGCAGAGACCCAGTACTTC
CASSQNRLAGVAETQYF
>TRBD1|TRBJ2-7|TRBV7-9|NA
TGTGCCAGCAGGCCCGGGACAGGTGGGTGGCACGAGCAGTACTTC
CASRPGTGGWHEQYF
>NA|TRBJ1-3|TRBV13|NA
TGTGCCAGCAGCCCAGACAGATCTGGAAACACCATATATTTT
CASSPDRSGNTIYF
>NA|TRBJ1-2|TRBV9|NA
TGTGCCAGCAGCACCTCACTTAACTATGGCTACACCTTC
CASSTSLNYGYTF
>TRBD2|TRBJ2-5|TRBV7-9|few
TGTGCCAGCAGTCTCGGGACTAGCGGGAGGGCCGTAGAGACCCAGTACTTC
CASSLGTSGRAVETQYF
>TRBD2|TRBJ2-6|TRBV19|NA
TGTGCCAGTAGGAGACTATGGGGACTAAGCTCTGGGGCCAACGTCCTGACTTTC
CASRRLWGLSSGANVLTF
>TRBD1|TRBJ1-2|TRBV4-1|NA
TGCGCCAGCAGCCCGACAGGGACTGTCTATGGCTACACCTTC
CASSPTGTVYGYTF
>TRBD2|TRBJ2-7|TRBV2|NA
TGTGCCAGCAGTGTTGAGGAGCGGGGGTACTACGAGCAGTACTTC
CASSVEERGYYEQYF
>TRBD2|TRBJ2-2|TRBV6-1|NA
TGTGCCAGCCTTATCCTAGCGGGTGACACCGGGGAGCTGTTTTTT
CASLILAGDTGELFF
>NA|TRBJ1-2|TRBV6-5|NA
TGTGCCAGCAGTTACGGGGAGACTGCGGCTGGCTACACCTTC
CASSYGETAAGYTF
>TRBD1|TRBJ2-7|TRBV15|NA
TGTGCCACCAGCCGAACGGACAGGCTCTCCGAGCAGTACTTC
CATSRTDRLSEQYF
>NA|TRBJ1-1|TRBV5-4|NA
TGTGCCAGCAGCTTGGTGGCAGGGGCCTCCCTCAACACTGAAGCTTTCTTT
CASSLVAGASLNTEAFF
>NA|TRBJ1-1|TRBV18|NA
TGTGCCAGCTCACCCAGACGGGAGCCAGCTTTCTTT
CASSPRREPAFF
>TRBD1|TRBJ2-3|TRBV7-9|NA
TGTGCCAGCAGCGAAGGCACTCAGGGGGCCACAGATACGCAGTATTTT
CASSEGTQGATDTQYF
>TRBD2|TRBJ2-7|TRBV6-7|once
TGTGCCAGCAGTTCTCGGCGGGACTACCACGAGCAGTACTTC
CASSSRRDYHEQYF
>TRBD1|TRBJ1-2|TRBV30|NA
TGTGCCTGGGGCCCAGGGGGCAGAGGCTACACCTTC
CAWGPGGRGYTF
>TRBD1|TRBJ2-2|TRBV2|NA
TGTGCCAGCACTGGGGCGACAGGGGCGAACACCGGGGAGCTGTTTTTT
CASTGATGANTGELFF
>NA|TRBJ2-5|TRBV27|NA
TGTGCCAGCAGTTCTTTTGGAGGGAGGCAAGAGACCCAGTACTTC
CASSSFGGRQETQYF
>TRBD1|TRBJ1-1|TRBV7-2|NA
TGTGCCAGCAGGGCGACAGGGGATATTGAAGCTTTCTTT
CASRATGDIEAFF
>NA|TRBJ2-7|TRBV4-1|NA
TGCGCCAGCAGCCAAGTCGTGGCAGGGACCTACGAGCAGTACTTC
CASSQVVAGTYEQYF
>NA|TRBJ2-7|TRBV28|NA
TGTGCCAGCAGTCCGGGGAACGGACGAGATTACGAGCAGTACTTC
CASSPGNGRDYEQYF
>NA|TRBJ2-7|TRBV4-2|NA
TGTGCCAGCAGCCAAGGAGGGCCGGGGTACGAGCAGTACTTC
CASSQGGPGYEQYF
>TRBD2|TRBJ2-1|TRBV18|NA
TGTGCCAGCTCACCACGCGACCCGGGGGGCAATGAGCAGTTCTTC
CASSPRDPGGNEQFF
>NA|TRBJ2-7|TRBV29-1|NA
TGCAGCGTTGACTCCCCTGCCGGGTCGCACGAGCAGTACTTC
CSVDSPAGSHEQYF
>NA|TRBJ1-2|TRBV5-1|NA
TGCGCCAGCAGCCTTTTTTCAGACTTCCTCTATGGCTACACCTTC
CASSLFSDFLYGYTF
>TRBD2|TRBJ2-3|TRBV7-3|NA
TGTGCCAGCAGCTTAACGGGAGGGCCAAATACGCAGTATTTT
CASSLTGGPNTQYF
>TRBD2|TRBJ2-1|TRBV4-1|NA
TGCGCCAGCAGCCAGGTACTAGCGGTCGGGAATGAGCAGTTCTTC
CASSQVLAVGNEQFF
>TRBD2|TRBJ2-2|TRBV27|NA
TGTGCCAGCAGACCGGGACTAGCGGGAGGCCACCAGGTCGGGGAGCTGTTTTTT
CASRPGLAGGHQVGELFF